This TCR beta chain was identified in a study of CD8+ T cells in alopecia areata. In each case, RNA was isolated and then reverse transcribed into cDNA as the sequencing template. Here immunoSEQ multiplex PCR was the method, and the copy in TCRdb shows in-frame clones only, minus some. The table records some 120,000 clones, about 59% of them present only once. Treatment described: oral pan-JAK inhibitor, 5-10 mg twice daily. From alopecia areata patients, lesional scalp punch biopsies and peripheral blood were collected. The specimen comprised CD8+ T cells sorted from blood, sampled at week 24, from a patient treated with tofacitinib. The source of this sequence is a human donor with alopecia areata.

CDR3 DNA sequence: TGTGCCTGGAGGCCTGGCGTATACGAGCAGTACTTC. As protein: CAWRPGVYEQYF. The chain combines TRBV30 with TRBJ2-7, with no clear D. Germline V gene data show CDR1 as GTSNPN and CDR2 as SVGIG (reference sequence). The CDR3 contains 12 residues. Trimming took 3 bases from V and 4 from J, leaving 10 bases between them.